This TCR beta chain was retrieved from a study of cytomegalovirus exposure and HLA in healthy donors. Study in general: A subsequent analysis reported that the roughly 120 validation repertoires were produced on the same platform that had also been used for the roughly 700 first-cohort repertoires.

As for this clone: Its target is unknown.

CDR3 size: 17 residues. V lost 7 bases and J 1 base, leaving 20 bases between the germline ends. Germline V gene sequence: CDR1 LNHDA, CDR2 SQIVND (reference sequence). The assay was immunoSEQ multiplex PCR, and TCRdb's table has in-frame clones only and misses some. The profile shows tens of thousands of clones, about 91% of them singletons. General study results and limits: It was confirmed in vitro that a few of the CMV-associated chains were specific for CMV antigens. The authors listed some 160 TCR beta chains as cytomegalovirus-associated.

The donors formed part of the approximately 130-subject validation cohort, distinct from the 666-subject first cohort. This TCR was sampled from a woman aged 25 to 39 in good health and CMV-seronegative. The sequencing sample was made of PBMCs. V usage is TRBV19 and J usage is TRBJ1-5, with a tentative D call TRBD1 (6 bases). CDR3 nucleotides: TGTGCCAGTACTTCTCCCCAGGGGAGAGAAAGCAATCAGCCCCAGCATTTT. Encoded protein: CASTSPQGRESNQPQHF.